The rows below give T cell receptor beta chains drawn from one sample of a study of T cells after yellow fever vaccination. TCRdb re-derived calls from the 5' RACE reads in MiXCR, one entry per CDR3 protein. The table shows 350,000 to 550,000 distinct CDR3 sequences, with roughly a sixth occurring only once. Sequenced material: PBMCs, taken before the yellow fever booster vaccination. Source of these receptors: a man between 18 and 35 years old who received the YFV17D yellow fever vaccine. Both conserved end residues are part of each CDR3. Fields, in order: V gene, J gene, clone size, CDR3 protein. A row's size may be missing; if present it is once, few, many or a size class.

>TRBV10-3|TRBJ2-6|few
CAVRDGANVLTF
>TRBV11-2|TRBJ2-4|NA
CASSSVGNIQYF
>TRBV12-3/TRBV12-4|TRBJ2-1|few
CASSLQESSYNEQFF
>TRBV10-3|TRBJ2-7|few
CAISEQGQSYEQYF
>TRBV24-1|TRBJ1-2|NA
CATNGQAYGYTF
>TRBV29-1|TRBJ2-1|few
CSVGDRDYNEQFF
>TRBV6-5|TRBJ1-1|few
CASSYNRDRVYGNTEAFF
>TRBV6-5|TRBJ2-4|NA
CASSYGAGLAKNIQYF
>TRBV15|TRBJ1-5|NA
CATSRARDRSNQPQHF
>TRBV3-1|TRBJ1-2|NA
CASSQAGGTGYTF
>TRBV10-3|TRBJ1-1|few
CAIGKQGGSTEAFF
>TRBV7-8|TRBJ2-3|NA
CASSWRGVTDTQYF
>TRBV7-9|TRBJ1-4|few
CASSPESGRLEKLFF
>TRBV6-5|TRBJ1-2|NA
CATTRGTGDGYTF
>TRBV6-5|TRBJ1-1|NA
CASSFLRGVNTEAFF
>TRBV24-1|TRBJ2-3|few
CATSDMRTYTQYF
>TRBV12-3/TRBV12-4|TRBJ2-1|few
CASSSFSGAGGNEQFF
>TRBV6-6|TRBJ2-2|NA
CASSYTGTSPSRNTGELFF
>TRBV7-8|TRBJ2-3|NA
CASSLQGVGDTQYF
>TRBV7-2|TRBJ2-1|many
CASSPDRGSYNEQFF
>TRBV6-2/TRBV6-3|TRBJ2-2|many
CASGGFETGELFF
>TRBV7-9|TRBJ1-4|NA
CASSLGGTGDEKLFF
>TRBV5-4|TRBJ2-1|NA
CASSDQHLALEQFF
>TRBV12-3/TRBV12-4|TRBJ2-1|few
CASSLRASNEQFF
>TRBV4-2|TRBJ2-1|few
CASSPYTSSYNEQFF
>TRBV4-2|TRBJ2-1|NA
CASSQVGAGLAGGREFF
>TRBV4-1|TRBJ2-5|NA
CASSHPPRTGLKGETQYF
>TRBV20-1|TRBJ2-3|few
CSATPDRGATDTQYF
>TRBV3-1|TRBJ2-2|NA
CASSQDLPGGPSTGELFF
>TRBV29-1|TRBJ2-7|NA
CSVENRADEQYF
>TRBV12-3/TRBV12-4|TRBJ2-2|few
CASSFARSGGNTGELFF
>TRBV7-9|TRBJ2-2|few
CASSLASEAMNTGELFF
>TRBV12-3/TRBV12-4|TRBJ2-2|many
CASSLRGSGELFF
>TRBV14|TRBJ2-3|NA
CASSLPGQSTDTQYF
>TRBV12-3/TRBV12-4|TRBJ2-3|NA
CASSLSGGENF
>TRBV15|TRBJ2-3|NA
CATSRTEAEYTDTQYF
>TRBV5-6|TRBJ1-4|NA
CASSLEGMGEKLFF